The TCR beta chain described here comes from a study of beta chain features in type 1 diabetes. This clone was observed a few times. Its ends do not fully match the called genes, so a read error is possible. Investigators reverse transcribed all isolated RNA, so they sequenced expressed TCRB transcripts. Sequencing used immunoSEQ multiplex PCR; TCRdb keeps in-frame clones, though not all of them. The sample records around 320,000 clones, 11% to 15% being singletons. The CDR3 spans 16 residues. Germline assignment: CDR1 SEHNR and CDR2 FQNEAQ (reference sequence). The sequenced sample consisted of central memory CD4+ T cells from blood. The clonotype originates from a man aged 30-40 years in good health. The rearrangement joins TRBV7-9 to TRBJ2-3; TRBD2 matches 12 bases. The CDR3 nucleotides read TGCGCCAGCAGCCAAGGACTAGCGGGATTCACAGATACGCAGTATTTT. As protein: CASSQGLAGFTDTQYF.